One sample yielded the 26 T cell receptor beta chains listed below, sequenced in a study of ipilimumab plus nivolumab after autologous stem cell transplantation. Some clones are missing from TCRdb's copy, which holds only in-frame ones; the method was immunoSEQ multiplex PCR. Counted here are around 20,000 clones, 77% occurring once; the ten biggest clones make up roughly a fifth. The sample here was PBMCs, taken in a trial of ipilimumab plus nivolumab as post-transplant consolidation. The receptors were gathered from a male donor with diffuse large B-cell lymphoma.

Regarding this clone: In the same sample, other DNA sequences code for this CDR3. The chain employs TRBV7-2 and TRBJ1-5, with D possibly TRBD1 on 5 matching bases. In germline, CDR1 is SGHTA, CDR2 FQGNSA. V was clipped by 0 bases and J by 1 base, with 7 bases between them. This CDR3 is built from 15 residues. The CDR3 bases are TGTGCCAGCAGCTTAGCGCAGGGAAGCAATCAGCCCCAGCATTTT. This encodes CASSLAQGSNQPQHF. The whole variable domain, remainder taken from reference TRBV7-2 and TRBJ1-5, is GAGVSQSPSNKVTEKGKDVELRCDPISGHTALYWYRQSLGQGLEFLIYFQGNSAPDKSGLPSDRFSAERTGGSVSTLTIQRTQQEDSAVYLCASSLAQGSNQPQHFGDGTRLSIL.

The rearrangement joins TRBV6-5 to TRBJ1-2, with D perhaps TRBD1 (5 bases). The CDR3 contains 15 residues. The V end was cut by 6 bases, the J end by 1 base, with 15 bases between. CDR1 and CDR2 (germline): MNHEY, SVGAGI. In DNA, the CDR3 is TGTGCCAGCAGACCCCCGGGACGGCTTAACTATGGCTACACCTTC. This translates into CASRPPGRLNYGYTF.

This clone was observed a few times. J is TRBJ2-7 and V is TRBV27, with unresolved D. Trimming took 2 bases from V and 3 from J, leaving 8 bases between them. Germline CDR1 is MNHEY and CDR2 is SMNVEV (reference sequence). The CDR3 is 13 residues long. CDR3 nucleotide sequence: TGTGCCAGCAGTTTAGGTCCAGGCTACGAGCAGTACTTC. This encodes CASSLGPGYEQYF.

This clone was seen once. J is TRBJ2-3 and V is TRBV27; D gene ambiguous. The CDR3 loop spans 10 amino acids. CDR1 is MNHEY, CDR2 SMNVEV, per germline (reference sequence). V was pared by 11 bases and J by 5 bases, with 8 bases between. This chain's CDR3 is CAAGEDTQYF. CDR3 sequence (DNA): TGTGCCGCTGGGGAAGATACGCAGTATTTT.

This sequence joins TRBV6-6 and TRBJ2-7, with 7 positions matching TRBD1. The trim removed 4 bases at V and 4 bases at J, leaving 7 bases unmatched. The CDR3 is made up of 14 amino acids. CDR1 is MNHNY and CDR2 is SVGAGI in the germline V gene (reference sequence). The CDR3 here is CASSSATGSYEQYF. In nucleotides, the CDR3 is TGTGCCAGCAGTTCGGCGACAGGGTCGTACGAGCAGTACTTC.

The chain recombines TRBV19 with TRBJ2-5; D unclear. Looked up from germline, CDR1 is LNHDA and CDR2 is SQIVND (reference sequence). The CDR3 has 14 amino acids. V was pared by 5 bases and J by 4 bases, with 14 bases between. The CDR3 bases are TGTGCCAGTAGTCCAGAACGGTGGGGAGAGACCCAGTACTTC. It is translated as CASSPERWGETQYF.

V is TRBV5-1 and J is TRBJ1-1; D is unresolved. Germline loops: CDR1 SGHRS, CDR2 YFSETQ. The CDR3 spans 13 residues. V lost 4 bases, J lost 0 bases, and 7 bases lay in between. The CDR3, as DNA: TGCGCCAGCAGCGAAGTCATGAACACTGAAGCTTTCTTT. Protein product: CASSEVMNTEAFF. Variable domain in full (rest from reference TRBV5-1 and TRBJ1-1): KAGVTQTPRYLIKTRGQQVTLSCSPISGHRSVSWYQQTPGQGLQFLFEYFSETQRNKGNFPGRFSGRQFSNSRSEMNVSTLELGDSALYLCASSEVMNTEAFFGQGTRLTVV.

This CDR3 reads CASTPDRAGNQPQHF. CDR3 nucleotide sequence: TGTGCCAGCACTCCGGACAGGGCGGGCAATCAGCCCCAGCATTTT. The rearrangement uses TRBV7-8 and TRBJ1-5, with 8 bases lining up with TRBD1. This CDR3 is 15 amino acids long. V dropped 7 bases and J dropped 2; count of bases not matched to a gene: 7. CDR1 is SGHVS, CDR2 FQNEAQ, per germline. Full variable domain (outside the CDR3, taken from reference TRBV7-8 and TRBJ1-5): GAGVSQSPRYKVAKRGQDVALRCDPISGHVSLFWYQQALGQGPEFLTYFQNEAQLDKSGLPSDRFFAERPEGSVSTLKIQRTQQEDSAVYLCASTPDRAGNQPQHFGDGTRLSIL.

This sequence joins TRBV5-6 and TRBJ2-5, with D perhaps matching TRBD2 (5 bases). The CDR3 is 16 residues long. The V gene's germline CDR1 is SGHDT and CDR2 YYEEEE. V was cut by 0 bases and J by 2 bases, with 14 bases left in between. CDR3 DNA: TGTGCCAGCAGCTTGGGGTTTCGCCGGGGACAAGAGACCCAGTACTTC. It encodes CASSLGFRRGQETQYF.

The chain joins TRBV5-1 to TRBJ2-3; possible D gene TRBD1, 6 bases. Germline loops: CDR1 SGHRS, CDR2 YFSETQ. V was pared by 1 base and J by 1 base, with 10 bases between. This CDR3 spans 15 amino acids. CDR3: CASSLMGAGTDTQYF. The CDR3 nucleotides read TGCGCCAGCAGCTTGATGGGGGCCGGCACAGATACGCAGTATTTT.

The chain employs TRBV10-3 and TRBJ2-7; either TRBD1 or TRBD2 may fit D (7 bases each). V lost 6 bases to trimming and J lost 2 bases, with 14 bases between them. CDR1 is ENHRY and CDR2 is SYGVKD in the germline V gene. This CDR3 region has 14 residues. The CDR3 sequence: CAISQGGNTYEQYF. CDR3 bases: TGTGCCATCAGCCAGGGGGGGAATACCTACGAGCAGTACTTC.

This clone turned up a few times. The chain combines TRBV30 with TRBJ2-4; TRBD1 matches at 7 bases. Losses at the gene ends were 2 bases for V and 2 bases for J; bases not matched to a gene: 6. The CDR3 has 15 amino acids. From germline, CDR1 is GTSNPN and CDR2 SVGIG (reference sequence). The CDR3 loop is CAWSTAQGTKNIQYF. CDR3 DNA: TGTGCCTGGAGTACAGCACAGGGGACCAAAAACATTCAGTACTTC.

This chain connects TRBV6-6 to TRBJ1-1, with a weak D call TRBD1 (6 bases). Trimming pared 6 bases from V and 7 bases from J, leaving 21 bases between. This CDR3 is 15 amino acids long. Looked up from germline, CDR1 is MNHNY and CDR2 is SVGAGI (reference sequence). The CDR3: CASSPRGGGFGEAFF. The CDR3 DNA follows: TGTGCCAGCAGCCCCCGTGGGGGGGGCTTCGGTGAAGCTTTCTTT.

This clone was detected only a few times. CDR3 sequence (DNA): TGCGCCAGCAGTCAATCCCAAGGGGGTGAAACCTCCTACGAGCAGTACTTC. Protein product: CASSQSQGGETSYEQYF. The chain is built from TRBV23-1 and TRBJ2-7; a weak D match, TRBD1 (6 bases). TRBV23-1 is treated as an ORF (open reading frame) with a function not yet certain. V was shortened by 0 bases and J by 0 bases, with 15 bases between the two germline ends. The CDR3 runs 17 residues.

The chain has TRBV5-5 and TRBJ1-4, with D possibly matching TRBD1 (6 bases). CDR3 size: 15 residues. Germline V gives CDR1 SGHKS, CDR2 YYEKEE (reference sequence). Trimming cost V 2 bases and J 4 bases, with 12 bases left between them. DNA for the CDR3: TGTGCCAGCAGCTTCGTAGGGGGGAGTAATGAAAAACTGTTTTTT. Translation: CASSFVGGSNEKLFF.

The chain couples TRBV6-1 to TRBJ1-2, with D possibly TRBD1 on 5 matching bases. V was pared by 1 base and J by 2 bases, with 8 bases between. The CDR3 length is 14 residues. The germline gives CDR1 MNHNS, CDR2 SASEGT. The CDR3 nucleotides read TGTGCCAGCAGTGAAGTCGAGGGGAACTATGGCTACACCTTC. Residues: CASSEVEGNYGYTF.

The V gene is TRBV7-9, the J gene TRBJ2-1; D may be TRBD1 (8 bases). The V end was cut by 0 bases, the J end by 15 bases, with 18 bases between. Germline V gives CDR1 SEHNR, CDR2 FQNEAQ (reference sequence). The CDR3 runs 14 residues. CDR3 bases: TGTGCCAGCAGCTTAGCTTCCGACAGGGGCGGGAGGTTCTTC. The encoded protein is CASSLASDRGGRFF.

The gene calls are TRBV19 and TRBJ1-5; D call uncertain. Trimming took 3 bases from V and 1 from J, leaving 10 bases between them. Germline CDR1 is LNHDA and CDR2 is SQIVND (reference sequence). This CDR3 is built from 15 residues. The CDR3 DNA follows: TGTGCCAGTAGTATGTGGGCCGGGAGCAATCAGCCCCAGCATTTT. It encodes CASSMWAGSNQPQHF.

This clone was detected a few times. The chain employs TRBV29-1 and TRBJ2-7; D is perhaps TRBD2 (6 bases). Germline lookup yields CDR1 SQVTM and CDR2 ANQGSEA. V dropped 7 bases and J dropped 5 bases, with 9 bases sitting between them. The CDR3 has 10 amino acids. For the CDR3, the DNA is TGCAGCGGGGGCGGGGACGAGCAGTACTTC. Protein sequence: CSGGGDEQYF.

The rearrangement uses TRBV30 and TRBJ1-2; TRBD1 agrees at 8 bases. With 1 base clipped from V and 3 bases from J, the junction kept 4 bases outside the gene matches. There are 14 residues in the CDR3. Germline CDR1 is GTSNPN and CDR2 is SVGIG (reference sequence). The CDR3 loop is CAWSAPDRDYGYTF. For the CDR3, the DNA is TGTGCCTGGAGTGCTCCGGACAGGGACTATGGCTACACCTTC.

This sequence joins TRBV6-5 and TRBJ1-5; a weak D match, TRBD1 (6 bases). V shed 11 bases and J shed 3 bases, with 14 bases lying between them. Germline CDR1 reads MNHEY; CDR2 reads SVGAGI. This CDR3 region has 13 residues. In nucleotides, the CDR3 is TGTGCCCGGGGGGCTTCGAACAATCAGCCCCAGCATTTT. It codes for CARGASNNQPQHF.

The CDR3 region has the DNA TGTGCCAGCAGAGGACAGGGTTTCTCTTTCAGCTATGGCTACACCTTC. Protein sequence: CASRGQGFSFSYGYTF. J is TRBJ1-2 and V is TRBV21-1; no check of the table's D call, TRBD1, against the DNA was made. TRBV21-1 is a pseudogene locus. This CDR3 region has 16 residues.

The chain joins TRBV28 to TRBJ1-4, with D uncertain. Germline CDR1 is MDHEN and CDR2 is SYDVKM. The ends were cut back, 5 bases at V and 2 bases at J, with 18 bases in the middle. The CDR3 consists of 17 residues. The CDR3 reads CASSPVGDLVTNEKLFF. The CDR3 DNA is TGTGCCAGCAGTCCCGTCGGGGATTTGGTTACTAATGAAAAACTGTTTTTT. The whole variable domain, filled in from reference TRBV28 and TRBJ1-4, reads DVKVTQSSRYLVKRTGEKVFLECVQDMDHENMFWYRQDPGLGLRLIYFSYDVKMKEKGDIPEGYSVSREKKERFSLILESASTNQTSMYLCASSPVGDLVTNEKLFFGSGTQLSVL.

The V call is TRBV28, the J call TRBJ2-7; the match to TRBD1 covers 8 bases. The germline gives CDR1 MDHEN, CDR2 SYDVKM. Trimming took 1 base from V and 4 from J; bases not matched to a gene: 6. CDR3 length: 15 amino acids. CDR3 nucleotides: TGTGCCAGCAGTTTATATAAGAGACAGGGGTACGAGCAGTACTTC. It yields the protein CASSLYKRQGYEQYF.

The chain links TRBV7-2 to TRBJ2-1; TRBD1 matches 8 bases. The J segment lost 7 bases and the V segment lost 3 bases, leaving 2 bases of the junction unmatched. The CDR3 runs to 13 residues. Germline lookup yields CDR1 SGHTA and CDR2 FQGNSA. DNA for the CDR3: TGTGCCAGCAGCTTGACAGGGGATAATGAGCAGTTCTTC. Its protein is CASSLTGDNEQFF.

This clone appeared once. The rearrangement links TRBV28 to TRBJ2-5, with 8 bases that match TRBD1. CDR3 length: 15 amino acids. Looked up from germline, CDR1 is MDHEN and CDR2 is SYDVKM. V dropped 2 bases and J dropped 3; count of bases not matched to a gene: 5. CDR3: CASSLARTGKETQYF. The CDR3 bases are TGTGCCAGCAGTTTAGCCCGGACAGGGAAAGAGACCCAGTACTTC.